Each of the 29 T cell receptor beta chains below was sequenced from the same sample in a study of early T cells in non-severe SARS-CoV-2 infection. Each CDR3 protein gets one entry after TCRdb re-called the 5' RACE reads with MiXCR. The table has tens of thousands of distinct CDR3 sequences, 13% seen once. Sequences were derived from whole blood, sampled at baseline. These receptors were taken from an adult who was a healthcare worker with PCR-confirmed SARS-CoV-2 infection or an uninfected control (not recorded which).

This rearrangement joins TRBV15 to TRBJ1-3; D gene uncertain. Between the trimmed V and J ends, which lost 3 bases and 3 bases, there was a span of 3 bases. The CDR3 totals 12 residues. Germline V gene sequence: CDR1 LNHNV, CDR2 YYDKDF (reference sequence). DNA for the CDR3: TGTGCCACCAGCAGGGATGGAAACACCATATATTTT. Translated, it gives CATSRDGNTIYF.

This clonotype was detected only a few times. This chain connects TRBV11-1 to TRBJ2-5; 7 bases fit TRBD2. The V and J ends lost 4 bases and 2 bases, in that order; junction bases with no gene match: 4. Germline V CDR1 and CDR2: SGHAT, FQDESV (reference sequence). The CDR3 covers 14 residues. The CDR3 loop reads CASSSGLVQETQYF. The CDR3 DNA is TGTGCCAGCAGCTCCGGACTAGTACAAGAGACCCAGTACTTC.

The V gene is TRBV19, the J gene TRBJ1-4; D perhaps matches TRBD1 (5 bases). This CDR3 region has 15 residues. Germline V gene lookup returns CDR1 LNHDA and CDR2 SQIVND (reference sequence). Trimming removed 6 bases at V and 0 bases at J, with 11 bases between. The CDR3 protein is CASRTDTSTNEKLFF. The CDR3 DNA follows: TGTGCCAGTAGGACAGATACTTCAACTAATGAAAAACTGTTTTTT. The full variable domain, with the rest looked up from reference TRBV19 and TRBJ1-4, is DGGITQSPKYLFRKEGQNVTLSCEQNLNHDAMYWYRQDPGQGLRLIYYSQIVNDFQKGDIAEGYSVSREKKESFPLTVTSAQKNPTAFYLCASRTDTSTNEKLFFGSGTQLSVL.

In its sample, this clonotype was seen a few times. This rearrangement joins TRBV5-6 to TRBJ2-7; TRBD1 might be the D (6 bases). The germline V and J ends were trimmed by 4 bases and 12 bases, with 14 bases remaining between them. The CDR3 loop spans 11 amino acids. Germline CDR1 is SGHDT and CDR2 is YYEEEE. The CDR3 region is CASSRGQILYF. DNA for the CDR3: TGTGCCAGCAGCCGTGGACAGATATTGTACTTC.

CDR3 coding DNA: TGTGCCAGCAGCCGTTCGACAGGGCGCGTTAACAATGAGCAGTTCTTC. It encodes CASSRSTGRVNNEQFF. V gene TRBV7-2 combines with J gene TRBJ2-1; 7 positions match TRBD1. CDR3 length equals 16 residues. The V gene's germline CDR1 is SGHTA and CDR2 FQGNSA. V was pared by 5 bases and J by 5 bases, with 12 bases of the junction left unmatched.

This clonotype has only a few counts. The V and J genes are TRBV7-9 and TRBJ2-7, with 8 nucleotides matching TRBD1. Trimming cost V 5 bases and J 5 bases; bases outside gene matches: 14. CDR3 size: 16 residues. From germline, CDR1 is SEHNR and CDR2 FQNEAQ (reference sequence). CDR3 region: CASSLTRDRRGNEQYF. In DNA form, the CDR3 reads TGTGCCAGCAGCCTTACCCGGGACAGGAGGGGAAACGAGCAGTACTTC.

At least ten counts were recorded for this clonotype. This chain connects TRBV5-1 to TRBJ2-7; perhaps D is TRBD1 or TRBD2 (5 bases each). The CDR3 is 15 residues long. Trimming removed 3 bases at V and 0 bases at J, with 13 bases between. Germline V lookup: CDR1 SGHRS, CDR2 YFSETQ. CDR3 region: CASSWGPEYSYEQYF. Here the CDR3 DNA reads TGCGCCAGCAGCTGGGGACCGGAGTACTCCTACGAGCAGTACTTC.

This clonotype occurred a few times. V is TRBV6-6 and J is TRBJ1-1; D uncertain. The length of the CDR3 is 11 residues. Per the germline V gene, CDR1 is MNHNY and CDR2 is SVGAGI (reference sequence). V gave up 2 bases and J gave up 6 bases, with 4 bases separating them. The CDR3 bases are TGTGCCAGCAGTTACAAGTCTGAAGCTTTCTTT. It codes for CASSYKSEAFF.

Comment on this clonotype: The junction differs from germline at one of its ends, possibly a read error. This chain links TRBV7-9 with TRBJ1-3; TRBD1 might be the D (6 bases). The CDR3 loop spans 16 amino acids. Germline V CDR1 and CDR2: SEHNR, FQNEAQ (reference sequence). CDR3 loop: CANSFLGGASGNTIYF. The CDR3 DNA follows: TGTGCCAACAGCTTCCTTGGGGGCGCGTCTGGAAACACCATATATTTT.

There are many counts of this clonotype. This chain's CDR3 is CASSVVNSHSGANVLTF. In DNA form, the CDR3 reads TGTGCCAGCAGCGTAGTCAACAGCCACTCTGGGGCCAACGTCCTGACTTTC. This chain links TRBV9 with TRBJ2-6; D is uncertain. Germline V gives CDR1 SGDLS, CDR2 YYNGEE. The ends were cut back, 0 bases at V and 0 bases at J, with 10 bases in the middle. This CDR3 comprises 17 residues.

This clonotype was recorded a few times. The J gene is TRBJ1-2, the V gene TRBV27, with unresolved D. The V end lost 8 bases, the J end lost 3 bases, and 19 bases lay between the germline ends. The length of the CDR3 is 15 residues. Looked up from germline, CDR1 is MNHEY and CDR2 is SMNVEV (reference sequence). CDR3 DNA: TGTGCCAGCGGGCCCGGGAGCTGGGCCTACTATGGCTACACCTTC. It is translated as CASGPGSWAYYGYTF.

This clonotype was counted at least ten times. The genes are TRBV11-2 and TRBJ1-1; possibly TRBD1 for D (5 bases). The V end was cut by 3 bases, the J end by 0 bases, with 8 bases between. Germline V gene sequence: CDR1 SGHAT, CDR2 FQNNGV. The CDR3 runs 14 residues. The CDR3 sequence is CASSFGGLNTEAFF. DNA for the CDR3: TGTGCCAGCAGCTTTGGGGGACTGAACACTGAAGCTTTCTTT.

This clonotype was detected many times. CDR3 nucleotides: TGCGCCAGCAGCTTGAAGCTGTCGACGTCCTACAATGAGCAGTTCTTC. Its protein is CASSLKLSTSYNEQFF. The genes are TRBV5-1 and TRBJ2-1; D remains unclear. The CDR3 extends over 16 amino acids. Germline values: CDR1 SGHRS, CDR2 YFSETQ. V lost 1 base and J 1 base, leaving 12 bases between the germline ends.

The V and J genes are TRBV9 and TRBJ2-5; maybe TRBD1 (6 bases). V dropped 3 bases and J dropped 4 bases, with 10 bases sitting between them. The CDR3 spans 13 residues. CDR1 and CDR2 from the germline V gene are SGDLS and YYNGEE. The CDR3 spells CASSAGDAETQYF. The CDR3 region has the DNA TGTGCCAGCAGCGCAGGGGACGCAGAGACCCAGTACTTC.

This clonotype was counted ten times or more. V usage is TRBV12-3 or TRBV12-4 and J usage is TRBJ1-2, with D hard to call. The CDR3 is 14 residues long. With 4 bases removed from V and 0 bases from J, the gap between germline ends came to 9 bases. The CDR3 loop is CASSSTRANYGYTF. As DNA, the CDR3 is TGTGCCAGCAGTTCCACTAGGGCTAACTATGGCTACACCTTC.

This clonotype came up a few times. The chain employs TRBV5-6 and TRBJ2-7, with unresolved D. Deletions cut 2 bases from V and 5 bases from J, with 11 bases between. This CDR3 is built from 13 residues. Germline V gene data show CDR1 as SGHDT and CDR2 as YYEEEE. For the CDR3, the DNA is TGTGCCAGCAGCTTTAACTTCGGGCACGAGCAGTACTTC. The encoded protein is CASSFNFGHEQYF. Filled out from reference TRBV5-6 and TRBJ2-7, the complete variable domain reads DAGVTQSPTHLIKTRGQQVTLRCSPKSGHDTVSWYQQALGQGPQFIFQYYEEEERQRGNFPDRFSGHQFPNYSSELNVNALLLGDSALYLCASSFNFGHEQYFGPGTRLTVT.

In its sample, this clonotype was seen a few times. This chain uses TRBV20-1 with TRBJ2-7; no definite D call. Germline loops: CDR1 DFQATT, CDR2 SNEGSKA (reference sequence). V lost 2 bases, J lost 6 bases, and 17 bases lay in between. The length of the CDR3 is 14 residues. As DNA, the CDR3 is TGCAGTGCTAGATTTCGGCTCGCAACCCTCGAGCAGTACTTC. Amino acids: CSARFRLATLEQYF.

Only a few counts were recorded for this clonotype. V and J are TRBV5-1 and TRBJ2-2; D unresolved. Germline V gene sequence: CDR1 SGHRS, CDR2 YFSETQ. The CDR3 is 14 amino acids. V was cut by 3 bases and J by 1 base, with 7 bases left in between. The CDR3 region is CASSWSQNTGELFF. The CDR3 nucleotides are TGCGCCAGCAGCTGGTCCCAGAACACCGGGGAGCTGTTTTTT.

This clonotype was seen a handful of times. The chain employs TRBV19 and TRBJ2-3; tentative D call: TRBD2 (5 bases). V shed 4 bases and J shed 2 bases, with 10 bases lying between them. Germline loops: CDR1 LNHDA, CDR2 SQIVND (reference sequence). The CDR3 has 14 amino acids. The CDR3 sequence: CASSTPGLTDTQYF. The CDR3 coding sequence is TGTGCCAGTAGTACACCTGGACTCACAGATACGCAGTATTTT.

This clonotype appeared many times. The chain uses TRBV12-3 or TRBV12-4 and TRBJ1-1, with D possibly matching TRBD1 (5 bases). This CDR3 spans 15 amino acids. The V end lost 5 bases, the J end lost 1 base, and 14 bases lay between the germline ends. The CDR3 protein is CASSPGPLPNTEAFF. The CDR3 nucleotides are TGTGCCAGCAGTCCGGGACCTTTACCGAACACTGAAGCTTTCTTT.

This clonotype was counted a few times. The gene calls are TRBV7-9 and TRBJ2-3; the match to TRBD2 covers 7 bases. Germline CDR1 is SEHNR and CDR2 is FQNEAQ (reference sequence). V dropped 2 bases and J dropped 1; count of bases not matched to a gene: 3. This CDR3 comprises 15 residues. The CDR3 here is CASSLLAARTDTQYF. For the CDR3, the DNA is TGTGCCAGCAGCTTACTAGCGGCTCGCACAGATACGCAGTATTTT. The full variable domain, completed using reference TRBV7-9 and TRBJ2-3, is DTGVSQNPRHKITKRGQNVTFRCDPISEHNRLYWYRQTLGQGPEFLTYFQNEAQLEKSRLLSDRFSAERPKGSFSTLEIQRTEQGDSAMYLCASSLLAARTDTQYFGPGTRLTVL.

There are many counts of this clonotype. The rearrangement joins TRBV20-1 to TRBJ1-1; no reliable D call. Germline V gene sequence: CDR1 DFQATT, CDR2 SNEGSKA (reference sequence). The CDR3 is 15 amino acids. Trimming pared 3 bases from V and 2 bases from J, leaving 16 bases between. This CDR3 reads CSARSPGVGNTEAFF. The CDR3 coding sequence is TGCAGTGCTAGGAGCCCCGGGGTGGGTAACACTGAAGCTTTCTTT.

This sequence joins TRBV7-3 and TRBJ2-3; D uncertain. Germline V gives CDR1 SGHTA, CDR2 FQGTGA. Trimming pared 5 bases from V and 3 bases from J, leaving 9 bases between. The CDR3 has 13 amino acids. The CDR3 DNA sequence: TGTGCCAGCAGCAGTGTGGATACAGATACGCAGTATTTT. Protein: CASSSVDTDTQYF.

This clonotype was counted only a few times. The chain employs TRBV7-6 and TRBJ1-1; maybe TRBD1 (5 bases). This CDR3 comprises 15 residues. CDR1 SGHVS and CDR2 FNYEAQ come from the germline V gene. Between the trimmed V and J ends, which lost 5 bases and 6 bases, there was a span of 19 bases. The CDR3 DNA follows: TGTGCCAGCAGCCCGGGACTGGGGAATAGGGCTGAAGCTTTCTTT. Protein: CASSPGLGNRAEAFF.

The chain recombines TRBV7-2 with TRBJ1-4, with D tentatively TRBD1 (5 bases). Germline V gives CDR1 SGHTA, CDR2 FQGNSA. CDR3 length equals 13 residues. V was clipped by 5 bases and J by 3 bases, with 7 bases between them. The CDR3 DNA follows: TGTGCCAGCAGCCCCAGGGCTAATGAAAAACTGTTTTTT. This codes for CASSPRANEKLFF. Drawing the rest from reference TRBV7-2 and TRBJ1-4, the complete variable domain is GAGVSQSPSNKVTEKGKDVELRCDPISGHTALYWYRQSLGQGLEFLIYFQGNSAPDKSGLPSDRFSAERTGGSVSTLTIQRTQQEDSAVYLCASSPRANEKLFFGSGTQLSVL.

This clonotype showed up just a few times. This chain uses TRBV6-6 with TRBJ2-2; 8 nucleotides match TRBD2. With 6 bases clipped from V and 4 bases from J, the junction kept 10 bases outside the gene matches. The CDR3 contains 16 residues. Germline V lookup: CDR1 MNHNY, CDR2 SVGAGI (reference sequence). The CDR3 sequence is CASRARGGRGTGELFF. CDR3 in DNA: TGTGCCAGCAGAGCCCGGGGGGGCCGGGGCACCGGGGAGCTGTTTTTT.

This clonotype was found many times. The chain is built from TRBV6-5 and TRBJ2-7; D unclear. With 5 bases removed from V and 4 bases from J, the gap between germline ends came to 6 bases. Germline values: CDR1 MNHEY, CDR2 SVGAGI. The CDR3 length is 11 residues. The CDR3 DNA is TGTGCCAGCAGTACTCTATACGAGCAGTACTTC. Its translation: CASSTLYEQYF.

This clonotype was recorded many times. V and J are TRBV7-2 and TRBJ2-3; D possibly corresponds to TRBD2 (5 bases). This CDR3 comprises 13 residues. V was clipped by 5 bases and J by 4 bases, with 10 bases between them. The germline CDR1 and CDR2 sequences are SGHTA and FQGNSA. The CDR3 nucleotides are TGTGCCAGCAGCCCTAGCTCTTCAGATACGCAGTATTTT. Translating it yields CASSPSSSDTQYF.

The rearrangement uses TRBV11-2 and TRBJ2-4, with D tentatively TRBD1 (5 bases). The CDR3 has 13 residues. The V and J ends lost 2 bases and 8 bases respectively, with 10 bases between them. Germline V gene data show CDR1 as SGHAT and CDR2 as FQNNGV. The CDR3 DNA reads as TGTGCCAGCAGCTTATCTCCCAGGGACATTCAGTACTTC. Its protein is CASSLSPRDIQYF. The complete variable domain, with remaining parts taken from reference TRBV11-2 and TRBJ2-4, reads EAGVAQSPRYKIIEKRQSVAFWCNPISGHATLYWYQQILGQGPKLLIQFQNNGVVDDSQLPKDRFSAERLKGVDSTLKIQPAKLEDSAVYLCASSLSPRDIQYFGAGTRLSVL.